The 13 T cell receptor beta chains presented below share a single source sample, sequenced in a study of T cell repertoires in cytomegalovirus infection. TCRdb independently ran MiXCR on the reads; one entry per CDR3 protein. The sample lists some 320,000 distinct CDR3 sequences, more than 8% occurring once. The sample consisted of PBMCs. These receptors all stem from a human donor in good health (CMV status not recorded). Some clones in this sample may be carry-over from other donors' samples.

This clonotype was detected a few times. V usage is TRBV19 and J usage is TRBJ1-4, with a tentative D call TRBD1 (6 bases). The CDR3 length is 16 residues. The ends were cut back, 9 bases at V and 0 bases at J, with 17 bases in the middle. In germline, CDR1 is LNHDA, CDR2 SQIVND (reference sequence). CDR3 coding DNA: TGTGCCAGCAGGGGCCGACTTTATCCAACTAATGAAAAACTGTTTTTT. Translation gives CASRGRLYPTNEKLFF.

This clonotype has more than one count but fewer than ten. The chain combines TRBV6-2 or TRBV6-3 with TRBJ2-1; maybe TRBD1 (6 bases). V dropped 8 bases and J dropped 0 bases, with 23 bases sitting between them. The CDR3 length is 18 residues. Germline V gives CDR1 MNHEY, CDR2 SVGEGT. The CDR3 nucleotides read TGTGCCAGCGGAATAAGTCTGGGACAACTTAGCTCCTACAATGAGCAGTTCTTC. Its protein is CASGISLGQLSSYNEQFF.

The CDR3 reads CASRPSRDRPLNTEAFF. The CDR3 DNA reads as TGTGCCAGCAGACCCTCCCGGGACAGACCCCTGAACACTGAAGCTTTCTTT. The chain links TRBV12-3 or TRBV12-4 to TRBJ1-1, with 7 bases that match TRBD1. V was clipped by 6 bases and J by 0 bases; unmatched bases: 13. This CDR3 is built from 17 residues.

This clonotype was seen only a few times. The genes are TRBV2 and TRBJ1-2; D perhaps matches TRBD1 (5 bases). CDR3 length: 14 amino acids. Trimming shortened V by 2 bases and J by 7 bases, and 14 bases separated the two germline ends. Germline V lookup: CDR1 SNHLY, CDR2 FYNNEI. As DNA, the CDR3 is TGTGCCAGCAGTGAAACTCCGGGACTACCTGGCTACACCTTC. Its protein product is CASSETPGLPGYTF.

This clonotype turned up a few times. CDR3 residues: CASSISPGRVEAFF. In DNA, the CDR3 is TGTGCCAGTAGTATATCGCCAGGGAGGGTCGAAGCTTTCTTT. V is TRBV19 and J is TRBJ1-1, with TRBD1 as a possible D gene (5 bases). Germline CDR1 reads LNHDA; CDR2 reads SQIVND (reference sequence). V gave up 2 bases and J gave up 8 bases, with 15 bases separating them. The CDR3 is 14 residues long. Supplemented by reference TRBV19 and TRBJ1-1, the full variable domain reads DGGITQSPKYLFRKEGQNVTLSCEQNLNHDAMYWYRQDPGQGLRLIYYSQIVNDFQKGDIAEGYSVSREKKESFPLTVTSAQKNPTAFYLCASSISPGRVEAFFGQGTRLTVV.

This clonotype was counted at least ten times. The chain joins TRBV14 to TRBJ1-1; D unresolved. This CDR3 contains 14 residues. V shed 1 base and J shed 5 bases, with 11 bases lying between them. Per the germline V gene, CDR1 is SGHDN and CDR2 is FVKESK. CDR3 amino acids: CASSQAGMTTEAFF. CDR3 sequence (DNA): TGTGCCAGCAGCCAAGCCGGGATGACGACTGAAGCTTTCTTT.

This clonotype occurred many times. The CDR3 reads CASRDIGSGGAYEQYF. The CDR3 DNA reads as TGTGCCAGCAGGGACATTGGTAGCGGCGGGGCCTACGAGCAGTACTTC. The chain links TRBV6-1 to TRBJ2-7, with D perhaps TRBD2 (6 bases). Germline V gives CDR1 MNHNS, CDR2 SASEGT. Trimming pared 6 bases from V and 2 bases from J, leaving 20 bases between. The CDR3 has 16 amino acids.

This clonotype has more than one count but fewer than ten. This rearrangement joins TRBV7-2 to TRBJ2-1; TRBD1 aligns across 7 bases. Germline CDR1 SGHTA, CDR2 FQGNSA. This CDR3 spans 15 amino acids. Trimming cost V 3 bases and J 6 bases; bases outside gene matches: 8. The CDR3 is CASSLTGLIGNEQFF. The CDR3 nucleotides are TGTGCCAGCAGCTTGACAGGGTTAATCGGCAATGAGCAGTTCTTC.

DNA for the CDR3: TGTGCCAGCAGCTCAGGGCCCCCTAGCAATGAGCAGTTCTTC. Encoded protein: CASSSGPPSNEQFF. J is TRBJ2-1 and V is TRBV12-3 or TRBV12-4; tentative D call: TRBD1 (5 bases). Trimming removed 6 bases from V and 6 bases from J, with 15 bases in between. The CDR3 runs to 14 residues.

This clonotype has at least ten counts. The gene calls are TRBV7-6 and TRBJ2-3, with a possible D match to TRBD1 (6 bases). The ends were cut back, 1 base at V and 2 bases at J, with 7 bases in the middle. The CDR3 contains 14 residues. The germline V gene has CDR1 SGHVS and CDR2 FNYEAQ. CDR3 amino acids: CASSLGQVTDTQYF. In DNA, the CDR3 is TGTGCCAGCAGCTTAGGACAGGTCACAGATACGCAGTATTTT.

The chain uses TRBV7-8 and TRBJ2-5; D may be TRBD2 (6 bases). Trimming cost V 5 bases and J 2 bases, with 21 bases left between them. Germline lookup yields CDR1 SGHVS and CDR2 FQNEAQ. This CDR3 has 17 amino acids. CDR3 loop: CASSDRRERGLQETQYF. CDR3 in DNA: TGTGCCAGCAGCGATAGGCGGGAACGCGGGCTTCAAGAGACCCAGTACTTC.

This clonotype was counted ten times or more. This chain joins TRBV7-2 and TRBJ2-5; TRBD2 is a possible D gene (5 bases). CDR1 is SGHTA, CDR2 FQGNSA, per germline. The length of the CDR3 is 14 residues. The V end was cut by 1 base, the J end by 2 bases, with 8 bases between. Here the CDR3 reads CASSLDGLQETQYF. The CDR3 region has the DNA TGTGCCAGCAGCTTAGATGGACTTCAAGAGACCCAGTACTTC.

The chain has TRBV4-2 and TRBJ2-7, with D perhaps given as TRBD1 or TRBD2 (5 bases each). The V gene's germline CDR1 is LGHNA and CDR2 YNFKEQ. The CDR3 runs 15 residues. Trimming stripped 1 base from V and 1 base from J, with 11 bases between. This chain's CDR3 is CASSQGEGRSYEQYF. The CDR3 DNA sequence: TGTGCCAGCAGCCAAGGAGAGGGGCGTTCCTACGAGCAGTACTTC.